This TCR beta chain was sequenced for a study of cytomegalovirus exposure and HLA in healthy donors. Germline lookup yields CDR1 MGHRA and CDR2 YSYEKL. The CDR3 length is 17 residues. V was shortened by 4 bases and J by 7 bases, with 23 bases between the two germline ends. General study points: HLA alleles were associated with 15,000 to 20,000 TCR beta sequences in a later analysis at 0.05 false discovery rate. According to a later analysis, donors in an Asian-associated ancestry cluster reportedly had fewer N-insertions than the approximately 670-donor mean. Association of a missense DCLRE1C variant with TCR beta V- and J-gene trimming was reported in a later analysis.

As to this clone: The antigen is unknown.

In the PCR, 60 Vbeta and 13 Jbeta primers were used. Measured with immunoSEQ multiplex PCR; TCRdb has only the in-frame clones, and not every one. The sample yields 200,000 to 250,000 clones, around 80% seen once. Healthy bone marrow donors made up the donors. The rearrangement uses TRBV4-1 and TRBJ2-1; D may be TRBD2 (5 bases). Sequencing was carried out using PBMCs. The source of this sequence is a woman in her sixties in good health and CMV-seropositive. CDR3 region: CASSLGIPRGIGNEQFF. CDR3 DNA sequence: TGCGCCAGCAGCCTTGGCATCCCTCGGGGTATAGGAAATGAGCAGTTCTTC.